Listed below are T cell receptor beta chains from one sample, sequenced in a study of T cells in Graves' hyperthyroidism and ophthalmopathy. TCRdb passed the multiplex PCR reads through MiXCR, listing each CDR3 protein once. The sample has 600,000 to 800,000 distinct CDR3 sequences; around a third are singletons. The sequenced sample consisted of blood. These receptors were collected from a middle-aged woman with Graves' hyperthyroidism. Both conserved end residues are part of each CDR3.

v_gene: TRBV15
j_gene: TRBJ1-2
CDR3aa: CATSARGDPGNYGYTF

v_gene: TRBV7-9
j_gene: TRBJ1-4
CDR3aa: CASSLWGVNEKLFF

v_gene: TRBV10-3
j_gene: TRBJ2-6
CDR3aa: CASSTRTGTGANVLTF

v_gene: TRBV6-1
j_gene: TRBJ1-1
CDR3aa: CATTPGGHTEAFF

v_gene: TRBV4-3
j_gene: TRBJ2-5
CDR3aa: CASSQDGYRVGETQYF

v_gene: TRBV29-1
j_gene: TRBJ1-4
CDR3aa: CSVVRGNEKLFF

v_gene: TRBV12-3/TRBV12-4
j_gene: TRBJ1-5
CDR3aa: CASSLRASSNQPQHF

v_gene: TRBV7-2
j_gene: TRBJ2-6
CDR3aa: CASSLYQAWANVLTF

v_gene: TRBV24-1
j_gene: TRBJ2-5
CDR3aa: CATSDLYAGPETQYF

v_gene: TRBV20-1
j_gene: TRBJ1-2
CDR3aa: CSARMPGQGTHTF

v_gene: TRBV7-2
j_gene: TRBJ2-7
CDR3aa: CASSSTTSGPSYERYF

v_gene: TRBV29-1
j_gene: TRBJ2-2
CDR3aa: CSVGSNTGELFF

v_gene: TRBV2
j_gene: TRBJ2-6
CDR3aa: CASGVGGTTYSGANVLTF

v_gene: TRBV7-2
j_gene: TRBJ1-5
CDR3aa: CASSPVSGGQPQHF

v_gene: TRBV12-3/TRBV12-4
j_gene: TRBJ1-5
CDR3aa: CASSFDTNQPQHF

v_gene: TRBV4-3
j_gene: TRBJ2-7
CDR3aa: CASSQGLRRRSYEQYF

v_gene: TRBV25-1
j_gene: TRBJ2-5
CDR3aa: CASSEWGAGFQETQYF

v_gene: TRBV2
j_gene: TRBJ1-2
CDR3aa: CASSLGEANYGYTF

v_gene: TRBV7-8
j_gene: TRBJ1-2
CDR3aa: CASSLGRARSGYTF

v_gene: TRBV19
j_gene: TRBJ1-1
CDR3aa: CASSGARGLEAFF

v_gene: TRBV11-3
j_gene: TRBJ1-6
CDR3aa: CASSSRDGDNSPLHF

v_gene: TRBV7-2
j_gene: TRBJ2-1
CDR3aa: CASSLLGQGANEQFF

v_gene: TRBV7-2
j_gene: TRBJ1-1
CDR3aa: CASSFGLGAMNTEAFF

v_gene: TRBV7-2
j_gene: NA
CDR3aa: CASSWGLAGEQFF

v_gene: TRBV11-3
j_gene: TRBJ1-2
CDR3aa: CASSSAEGQFYGYTF

v_gene: TRBV20-1
j_gene: TRBJ1-6
CDR3aa: CSARDSSHQTDNSPLHF

v_gene: TRBV9
j_gene: TRBJ1-3
CDR3aa: CASSPRDTIYF

v_gene: TRBV7-9
j_gene: TRBJ1-1
CDR3aa: CASSQPGGEAFF

v_gene: TRBV25-1
j_gene: TRBJ2-5
CDR3aa: CASSEWGTSGGKATQYF

v_gene: TRBV9
j_gene: TRBJ1-2
CDR3aa: CASGEGGLNYGYTF

v_gene: TRBV6-5
j_gene: TRBJ1-1
CDR3aa: CASSSGAGEAFF

v_gene: TRBV6-1
j_gene: TRBJ1-6
CDR3aa: CASRVTGSVSPLHF

v_gene: TRBV11-2
j_gene: TRBJ1-6
CDR3aa: CASSFDDLRTLALHF

v_gene: TRBV7-8
j_gene: TRBJ2-7
CDR3aa: CASSLGPSGVPGYEQYF

v_gene: TRBV7-2
j_gene: TRBJ2-7
CDR3aa: CASSPGARSSYEQYF

v_gene: TRBV20-1
j_gene: TRBJ1-1
CDR3aa: CSVRVVHTEAFF

v_gene: TRBV7-2
j_gene: TRBJ1-1
CDR3aa: CASSLRGAFF

v_gene: TRBV10-3
j_gene: TRBJ2-2
CDR3aa: CASSQRTGSDTGELFF

v_gene: TRBV7-2
j_gene: TRBJ2-5
CDR3aa: CASSQPGGPQYF

v_gene: TRBV14
j_gene: TRBJ2-7
CDR3aa: CASSQGDRYYEQYF

v_gene: TRBV19
j_gene: TRBJ1-5
CDR3aa: CASALGQGWNQPQHF

v_gene: TRBV7-9
j_gene: TRBJ1-2
CDR3aa: CASSLVPGPTQGRYTF

v_gene: TRBV4-3
j_gene: TRBJ1-4
CDR3aa: CASSRGTDRNEKLFF

v_gene: TRBV10-1
j_gene: TRBJ2-2
CDR3aa: CASSAGDTGELFF

v_gene: TRBV12-3/TRBV12-4
j_gene: TRBJ1-6
CDR3aa: CASSLYYGVVGDSPLHF

v_gene: TRBV20-1
j_gene: TRBJ1-1
CDR3aa: CSARRQGGYTEAFF

v_gene: TRBV2
j_gene: TRBJ1-2
CDR3aa: CASSDLSGPSAYGYTF

v_gene: TRBV20-1
j_gene: TRBJ2-7
CDR3aa: CSARDERGGLAYEQYF

v_gene: TRBV2
j_gene: TRBJ1-5
CDR3aa: CASSEGTGGAGQPQHF

v_gene: TRBV20-1
j_gene: TRBJ1-1
CDR3aa: CSASPAVRGSANTEAFF

v_gene: TRBV29-1
j_gene: TRBJ1-1
CDR3aa: CSVENPGTQNTEAFF

v_gene: TRBV20-1
j_gene: TRBJ1-1
CDR3aa: CSAMGAGRMNTEAFF

v_gene: TRBV14
j_gene: TRBJ2-7
CDR3aa: CASSSPASGSTYEQYF

v_gene: TRBV27
j_gene: TRBJ1-6
CDR3aa: CASSLSTISPLHF

v_gene: TRBV7-6
j_gene: TRBJ1-1
CDR3aa: CASSWGREAFF

v_gene: TRBV12-3/TRBV12-4
j_gene: TRBJ2-5
CDR3aa: CASRIGQVETQYF

v_gene: TRBV29-1
j_gene: TRBJ1-2
CDR3aa: CSVEAGTGARYGYTF

v_gene: TRBV20-1
j_gene: TRBJ1-1
CDR3aa: CSARDSGRVNTEAFF